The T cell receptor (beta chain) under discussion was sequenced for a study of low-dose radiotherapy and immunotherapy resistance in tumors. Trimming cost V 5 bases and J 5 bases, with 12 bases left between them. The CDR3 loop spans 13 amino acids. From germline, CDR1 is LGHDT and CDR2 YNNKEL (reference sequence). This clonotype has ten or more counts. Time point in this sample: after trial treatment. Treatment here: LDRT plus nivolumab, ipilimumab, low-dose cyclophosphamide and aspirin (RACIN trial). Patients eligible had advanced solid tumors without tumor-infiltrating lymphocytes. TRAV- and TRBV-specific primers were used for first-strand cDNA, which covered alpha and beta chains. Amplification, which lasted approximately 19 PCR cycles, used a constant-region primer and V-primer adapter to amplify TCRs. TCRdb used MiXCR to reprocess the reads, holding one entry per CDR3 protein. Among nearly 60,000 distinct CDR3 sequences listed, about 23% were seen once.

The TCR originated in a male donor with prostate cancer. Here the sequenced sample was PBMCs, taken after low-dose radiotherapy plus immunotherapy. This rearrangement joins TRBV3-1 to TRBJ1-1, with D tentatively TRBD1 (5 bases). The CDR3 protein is CASSTFGGTEAFF. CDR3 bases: TGTGCCAGCAGCACCTTTGGGGGGACTGAAGCTTTCTTT.